This T cell receptor beta chain is drawn from a study of cytomegalovirus exposure and HLA in healthy donors. Remarks on this clone: What it binds is unknown.

60 Vbeta and 13 Jbeta primers were used in PCR. Here immunoSEQ multiplex PCR was the method, and the copy in TCRdb shows in-frame clones only, minus some. The sample holds about 170,000 clones; 75% to 90% are singletons and the top ten take about 2.5%. Study-level findings and limits: Cytomegalovirus-associated status was assigned to approximately 160 TCR beta chains. Later analysis identified several of the most significant clusters that appeared linked to common viral pathogens.

With 5 bases clipped from V and 7 bases from J, the junction kept 6 bases outside the gene matches. Germline V CDR1 and CDR2: SEHNR, FQNEAQ (reference sequence). The CDR3 totals 14 residues. The sample consisted of PBMCs. The sequence came from a male donor in good health and CMV-seronegative. This chain connects TRBV7-9 to TRBJ1-2, with 11 bases aligning to TRBD1. The CDR3 spells CASSPGQGDFGYTF. The CDR3 nucleotides read TGTGCCAGCAGCCCGGGACAGGGGGACTTTGGCTACACCTTC.